This TCR beta chain was found in a study of identifying expanded T cells in peripheral blood. Study results and limitations: Technical replicates showed approximately 1.2 changed clones; approximately 2 weeks about 16; four weeks 19.

Turning to this clone: Its antigen is currently unknown.

No infections or other immune events were documented during collection. Germline V gene sequence: CDR1 LGHNA, CDR2 YNFKEQ. CDR3 length equals 17 residues. Trimming left V 0 bases short and J 7 bases short, with 16 bases between. Here immunoSEQ multiplex PCR was the method, and the copy in TCRdb shows in-frame clones only, minus some. This table holds some 77,000 clones, around nine tenths found once. The rearrangement joins TRBV4-2 to TRBJ1-6, with D maybe TRBD1 (6 bases). Material for sequencing was blood. The sequence was collected from a person aged 18 to 75 in good health. CDR3 region: CASSQELKTGLNSPLHF. For the CDR3, the DNA is TGTGCCAGCAGCCAAGAACTTAAAACAGGGTTGAATTCACCCCTCCACTTT.